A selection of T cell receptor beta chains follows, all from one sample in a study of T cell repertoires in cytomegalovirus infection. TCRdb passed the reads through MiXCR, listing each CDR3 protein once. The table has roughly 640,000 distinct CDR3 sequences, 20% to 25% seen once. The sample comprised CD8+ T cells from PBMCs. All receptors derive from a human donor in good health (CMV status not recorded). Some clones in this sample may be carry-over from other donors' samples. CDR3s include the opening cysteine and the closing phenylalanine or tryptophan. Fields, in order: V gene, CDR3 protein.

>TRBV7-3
CASSPALGAVHNEQFF
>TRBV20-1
CSARDYGTGIAGSTEAFF
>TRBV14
CASSQYRSGVKNSPLHF
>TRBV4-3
CASSPEMSSYNEQFF
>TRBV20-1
CSALQTLTGTNTGELFF
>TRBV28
CASSSDIAGGPNNEQFF
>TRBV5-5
CASSGRAGDSYNEQFF
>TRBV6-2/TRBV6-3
CASSYYSPQETQYF
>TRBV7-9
CASSRTSGGSTDTQYF
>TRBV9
CASSVGGNSNQPQHF
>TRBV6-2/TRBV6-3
CASSYYAGSAEAFF
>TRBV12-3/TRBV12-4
CASSTPDRGKETQYF
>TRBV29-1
CSVVSRETDTQYF
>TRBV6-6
CASTPLKALGTEAFF
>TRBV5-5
CASSYTRGHEQYF
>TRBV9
CASSVSLTGSNTGELFF
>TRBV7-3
CASSSGTGFQETQYF
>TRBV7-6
CASSVSGGPTGELFF
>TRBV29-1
CSVGTGVSNRPQHF
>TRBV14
CASSPRGRNNEQFF